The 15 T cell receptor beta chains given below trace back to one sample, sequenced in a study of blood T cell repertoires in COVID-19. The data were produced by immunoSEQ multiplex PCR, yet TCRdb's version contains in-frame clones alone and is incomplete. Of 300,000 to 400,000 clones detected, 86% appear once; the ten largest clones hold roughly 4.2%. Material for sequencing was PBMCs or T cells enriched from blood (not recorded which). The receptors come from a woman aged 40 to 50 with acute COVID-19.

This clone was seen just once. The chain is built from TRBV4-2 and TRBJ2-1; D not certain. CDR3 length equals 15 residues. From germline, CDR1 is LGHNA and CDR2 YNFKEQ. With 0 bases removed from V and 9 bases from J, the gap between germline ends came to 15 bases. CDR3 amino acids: CASSQDPDFLSEQFF. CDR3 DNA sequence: TGTGCCAGCAGCCAAGATCCCGATTTTTTGAGTGAGCAGTTCTTC.

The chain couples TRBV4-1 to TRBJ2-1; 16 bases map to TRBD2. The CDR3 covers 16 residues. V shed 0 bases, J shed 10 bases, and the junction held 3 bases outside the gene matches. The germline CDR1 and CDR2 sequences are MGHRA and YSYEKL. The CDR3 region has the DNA TGCGCCAGCAGCCAAGATGGGACTAGCGGGAGGGTGGAGCAGTTCTTC. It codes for CASSQDGTSGRVEQFF.

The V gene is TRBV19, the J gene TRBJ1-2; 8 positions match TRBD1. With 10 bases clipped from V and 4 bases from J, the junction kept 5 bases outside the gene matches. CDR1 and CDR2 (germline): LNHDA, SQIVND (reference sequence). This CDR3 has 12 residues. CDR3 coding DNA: TGTGCCACCGACAGGGGTGGCTATGGCTACACCTTC. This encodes CATDRGGYGYTF.

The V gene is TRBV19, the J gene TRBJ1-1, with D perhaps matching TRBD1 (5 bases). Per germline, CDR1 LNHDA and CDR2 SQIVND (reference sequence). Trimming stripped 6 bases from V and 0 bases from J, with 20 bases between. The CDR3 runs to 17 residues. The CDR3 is CASRRKDRYYMNTEAFF. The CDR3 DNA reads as TGTGCCAGTAGGAGAAAAGACAGATACTACATGAACACTGAAGCTTTCTTT.

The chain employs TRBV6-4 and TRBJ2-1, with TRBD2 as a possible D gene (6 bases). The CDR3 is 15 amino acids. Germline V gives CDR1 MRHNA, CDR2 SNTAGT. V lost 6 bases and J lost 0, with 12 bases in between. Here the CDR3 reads CASRATSASYNEQFF. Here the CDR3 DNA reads TGTGCCAGCAGGGCGACTAGTGCCTCCTACAATGAGCAGTTCTTC.

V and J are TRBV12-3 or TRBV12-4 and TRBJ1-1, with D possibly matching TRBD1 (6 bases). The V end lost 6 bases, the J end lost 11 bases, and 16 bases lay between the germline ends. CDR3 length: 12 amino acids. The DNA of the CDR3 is TGTGCCAGCAGCTCACAGGGCGGCGGGGCTTTCTTT. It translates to CASSSQGGGAFF.

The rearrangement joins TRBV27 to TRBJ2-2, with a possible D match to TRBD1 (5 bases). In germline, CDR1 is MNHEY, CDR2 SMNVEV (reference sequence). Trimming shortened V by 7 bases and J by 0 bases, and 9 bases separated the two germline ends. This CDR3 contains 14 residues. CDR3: CASNRHPNTGELFF. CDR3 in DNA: TGTGCCAGCAACAGGCACCCGAACACCGGGGAGCTGTTTTTT.

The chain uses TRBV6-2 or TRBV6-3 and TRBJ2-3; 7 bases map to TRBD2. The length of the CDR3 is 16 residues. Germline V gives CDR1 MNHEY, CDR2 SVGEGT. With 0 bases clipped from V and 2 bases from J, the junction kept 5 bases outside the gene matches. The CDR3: CASSYSGGRNTDTQYF. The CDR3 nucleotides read TGTGCCAGCAGTTACTCGGGCGGGAGAAACACAGATACGCAGTATTTT.

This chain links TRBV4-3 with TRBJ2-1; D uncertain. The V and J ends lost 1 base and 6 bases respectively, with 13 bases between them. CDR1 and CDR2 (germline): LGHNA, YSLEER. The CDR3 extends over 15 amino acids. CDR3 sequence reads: CASSQGDSRGNEQFF. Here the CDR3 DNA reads TGCGCCAGCAGCCAAGGTGACTCCCGTGGCAATGAGCAGTTCTTC.

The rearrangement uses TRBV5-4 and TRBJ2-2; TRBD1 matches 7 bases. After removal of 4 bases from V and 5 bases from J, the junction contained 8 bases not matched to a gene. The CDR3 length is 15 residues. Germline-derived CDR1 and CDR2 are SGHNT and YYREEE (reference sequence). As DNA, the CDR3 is TGTGCCAGCAGCCTCAGGGGGTCGTATACCGGGGAGCTGTTTTTT. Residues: CASSLRGSYTGELFF.

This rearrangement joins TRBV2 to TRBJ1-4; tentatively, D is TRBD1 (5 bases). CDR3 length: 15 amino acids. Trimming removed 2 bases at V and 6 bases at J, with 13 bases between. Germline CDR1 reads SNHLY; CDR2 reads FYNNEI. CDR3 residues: CASSERAGPHEKLFF. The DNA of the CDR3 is TGTGCCAGCAGTGAAAGGGCGGGACCTCATGAAAAACTGTTTTTT.

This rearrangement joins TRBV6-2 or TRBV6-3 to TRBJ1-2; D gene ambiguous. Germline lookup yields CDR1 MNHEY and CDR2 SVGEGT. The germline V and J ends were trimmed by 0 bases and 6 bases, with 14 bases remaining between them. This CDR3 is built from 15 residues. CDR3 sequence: CASSYSRRMGDGYTF. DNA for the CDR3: TGTGCCAGCAGTTACTCGAGACGTATGGGAGATGGCTACACCTTC.

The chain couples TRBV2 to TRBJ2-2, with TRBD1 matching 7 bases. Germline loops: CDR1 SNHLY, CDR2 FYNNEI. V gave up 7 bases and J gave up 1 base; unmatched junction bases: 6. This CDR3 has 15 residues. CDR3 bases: TGTGCCAGCAAAGGGCAGGGGGTGAACACCGGGGAGCTGTTTTTT. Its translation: CASKGQGVNTGELFF.

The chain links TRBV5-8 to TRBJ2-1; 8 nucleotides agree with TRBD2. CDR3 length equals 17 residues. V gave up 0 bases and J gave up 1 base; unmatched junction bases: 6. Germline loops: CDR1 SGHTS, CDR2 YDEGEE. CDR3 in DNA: TGTGCCAGCAGCTTGGTTAAGGAGCGGGGGTCCTACAATGAGCAGTTCTTC. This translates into CASSLVKERGSYNEQFF. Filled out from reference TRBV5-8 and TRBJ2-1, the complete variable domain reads EAGVTQSPTHLIKTRGQQATLRCSPISGHTSVYWYQQALGLGLQFLLWYDEGEERNRGNFPPRFSGRQFPNYSSELNVNALELEDSALYLCASSLVKERGSYNEQFFGPGTRLTVL.

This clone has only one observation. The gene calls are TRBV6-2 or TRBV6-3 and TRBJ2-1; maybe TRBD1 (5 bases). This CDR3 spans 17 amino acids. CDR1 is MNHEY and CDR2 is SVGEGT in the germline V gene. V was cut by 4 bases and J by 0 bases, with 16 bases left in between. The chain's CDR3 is CASSSSPTDFSYNEQFF. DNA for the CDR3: TGTGCCAGCAGTTCTTCACCGACAGACTTCTCCTACAATGAGCAGTTCTTC.